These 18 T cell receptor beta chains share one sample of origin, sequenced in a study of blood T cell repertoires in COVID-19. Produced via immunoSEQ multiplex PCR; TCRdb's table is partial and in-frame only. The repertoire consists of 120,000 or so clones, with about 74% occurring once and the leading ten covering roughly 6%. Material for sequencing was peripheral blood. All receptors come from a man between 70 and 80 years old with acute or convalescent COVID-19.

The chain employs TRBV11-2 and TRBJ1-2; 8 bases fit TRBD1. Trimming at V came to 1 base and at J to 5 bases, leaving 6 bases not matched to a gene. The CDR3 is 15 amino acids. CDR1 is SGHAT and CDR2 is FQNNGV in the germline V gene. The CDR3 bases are TGTGCCAGCAGCTTAGGGGGGACAGGCCTATATGGCTACACCTTC. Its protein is CASSLGGTGLYGYTF.

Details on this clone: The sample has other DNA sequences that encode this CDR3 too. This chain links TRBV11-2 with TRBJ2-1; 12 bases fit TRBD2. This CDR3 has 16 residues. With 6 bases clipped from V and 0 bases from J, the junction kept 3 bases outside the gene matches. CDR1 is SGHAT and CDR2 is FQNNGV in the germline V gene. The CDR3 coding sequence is TGTGCCAGCAGTCCGACTAGCGGGGGCTCCTACAATGAGCAGTTCTTC. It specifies CASSPTSGGSYNEQFF.

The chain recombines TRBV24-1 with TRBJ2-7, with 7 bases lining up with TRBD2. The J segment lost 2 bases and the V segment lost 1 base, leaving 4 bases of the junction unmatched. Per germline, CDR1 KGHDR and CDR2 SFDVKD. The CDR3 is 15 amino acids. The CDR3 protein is CATSDFSGGTYEQYF. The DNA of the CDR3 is TGTGCCACCAGTGATTTTTCCGGGGGGACCTACGAGCAGTACTTC.

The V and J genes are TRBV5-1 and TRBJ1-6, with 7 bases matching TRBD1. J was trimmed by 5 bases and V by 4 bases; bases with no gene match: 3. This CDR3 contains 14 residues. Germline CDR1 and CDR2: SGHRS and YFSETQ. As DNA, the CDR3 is TGCGCCAGCAGCGAGGGACAGAATAATTCACCCCTCCACTTT. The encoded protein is CASSEGQNNSPLHF.

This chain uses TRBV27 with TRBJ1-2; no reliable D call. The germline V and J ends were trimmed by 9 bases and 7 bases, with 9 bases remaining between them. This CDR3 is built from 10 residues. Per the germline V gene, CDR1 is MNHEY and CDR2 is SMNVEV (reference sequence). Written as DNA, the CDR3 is TGTGCCAGGGTGTCGGGTGGCTACACCTTC. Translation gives CARVSGGYTF.

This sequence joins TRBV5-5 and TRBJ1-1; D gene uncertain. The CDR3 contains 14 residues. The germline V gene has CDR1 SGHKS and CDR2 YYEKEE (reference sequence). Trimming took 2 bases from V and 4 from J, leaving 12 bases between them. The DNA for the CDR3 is TGTGCCAGCAGCTTCCAGGCAGATGGCACTGAAGCTTTCTTT. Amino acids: CASSFQADGTEAFF.

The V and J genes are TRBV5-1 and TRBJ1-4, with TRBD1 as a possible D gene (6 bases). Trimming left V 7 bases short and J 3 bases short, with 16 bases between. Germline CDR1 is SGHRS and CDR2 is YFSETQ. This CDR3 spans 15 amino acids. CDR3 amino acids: CASQGQSRSNEKLFF. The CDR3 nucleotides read TGCGCCAGCCAAGGACAGTCACGCTCTAATGAAAAACTGTTTTTT.

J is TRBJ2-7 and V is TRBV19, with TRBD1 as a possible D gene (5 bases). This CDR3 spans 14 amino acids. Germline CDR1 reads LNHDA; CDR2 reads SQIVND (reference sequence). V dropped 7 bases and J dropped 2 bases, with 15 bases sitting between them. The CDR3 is CASKQGRAAYEQYF. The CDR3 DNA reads TGTGCCAGTAAGCAGGGCCGCGCGGCCTACGAGCAGTACTTC.

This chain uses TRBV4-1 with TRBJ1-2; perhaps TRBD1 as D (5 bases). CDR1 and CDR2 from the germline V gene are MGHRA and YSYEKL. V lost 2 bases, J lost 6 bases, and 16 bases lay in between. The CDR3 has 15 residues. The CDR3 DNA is TGCGCCAGCAGCCAACCCTACGGGACTCGGAATGGCTACACCTTC. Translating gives CASSQPYGTRNGYTF.

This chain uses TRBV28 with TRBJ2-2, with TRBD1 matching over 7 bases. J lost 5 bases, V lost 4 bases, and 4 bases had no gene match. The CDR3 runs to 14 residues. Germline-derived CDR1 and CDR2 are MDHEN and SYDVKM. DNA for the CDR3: TGTGCCAGCAGTTACGACAGGGAAACCGGGGAGCTGTTTTTT. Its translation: CASSYDRETGELFF.

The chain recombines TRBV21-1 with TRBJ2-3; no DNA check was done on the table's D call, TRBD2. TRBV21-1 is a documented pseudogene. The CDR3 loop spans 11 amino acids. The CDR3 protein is CALRLTDTQYF. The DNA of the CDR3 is TGTGCCCTGCGACTCACAGATACGCAGTATTTT.

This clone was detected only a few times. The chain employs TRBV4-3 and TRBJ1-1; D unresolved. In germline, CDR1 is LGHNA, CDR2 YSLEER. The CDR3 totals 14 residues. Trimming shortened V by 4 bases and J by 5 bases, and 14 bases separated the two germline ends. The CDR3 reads CASSPSEQSTEAFF. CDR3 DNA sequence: TGCGCCAGCAGCCCGTCTGAGCAATCAACTGAAGCTTTCTTT.

The CDR3 is CASSLVGRAYNEQFF. In nucleotides, the CDR3 is TGTGCCAGCAGCTTGGTCGGGAGGGCTTACAATGAGCAGTTCTTC. The V call is TRBV7-2, the J call TRBJ2-1; 8 positions agree with TRBD2. The V and J ends lost 3 bases and 4 bases, in that order; junction bases with no gene match: 5. The germline gives CDR1 SGHTA, CDR2 FQGNSA. The CDR3 has 15 amino acids.

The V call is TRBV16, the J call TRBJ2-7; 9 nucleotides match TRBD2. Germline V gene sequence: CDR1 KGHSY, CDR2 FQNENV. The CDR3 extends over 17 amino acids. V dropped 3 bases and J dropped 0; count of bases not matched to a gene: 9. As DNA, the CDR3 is TGTGCCAGCAGCCAGCCGGGGGTAGCGGGGGCCTCCTACGAGCAGTACTTC. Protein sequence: CASSQPGVAGASYEQYF.

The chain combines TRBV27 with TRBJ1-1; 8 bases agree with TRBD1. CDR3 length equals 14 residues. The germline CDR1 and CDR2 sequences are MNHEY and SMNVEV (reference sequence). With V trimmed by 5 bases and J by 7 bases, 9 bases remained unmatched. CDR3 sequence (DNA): TGTGCCAGCAGTGAACAGGGGGTTGGCCTTGAAGCTTTCTTT. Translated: CASSEQGVGLEAFF.

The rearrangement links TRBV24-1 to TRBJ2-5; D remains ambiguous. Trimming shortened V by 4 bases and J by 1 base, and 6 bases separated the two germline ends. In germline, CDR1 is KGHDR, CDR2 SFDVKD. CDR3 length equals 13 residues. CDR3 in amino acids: CATSESFQETQYF. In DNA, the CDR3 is TGTGCCACCAGTGAAAGCTTCCAAGAGACCCAGTACTTC.

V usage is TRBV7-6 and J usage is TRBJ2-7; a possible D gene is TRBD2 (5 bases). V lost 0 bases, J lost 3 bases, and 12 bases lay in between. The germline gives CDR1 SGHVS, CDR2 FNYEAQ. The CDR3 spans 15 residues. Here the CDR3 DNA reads TGTGCCAGCAGCTTAGCGGAAAACGGGAACTACGAGCAGTACTTC. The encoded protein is CASSLAENGNYEQYF.

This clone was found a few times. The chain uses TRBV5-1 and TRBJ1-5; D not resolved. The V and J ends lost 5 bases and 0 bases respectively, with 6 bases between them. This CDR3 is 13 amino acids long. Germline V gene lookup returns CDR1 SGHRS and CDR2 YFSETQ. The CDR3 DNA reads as TGCGCCAGCAGGCGGGATAGCAATCAGCCCCAGCATTTT. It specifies CASRRDSNQPQHF.